These 21 T cell receptor beta chains were sequenced from one sample in a study of tissue T cells after allogeneic stem cell transplantation. TCRdb's copy holds only in-frame clones and misses some; the assay was immunoSEQ multiplex PCR. The table shows tens of thousands of clones, with about 85% occurring only once. Sequencing used blood, obtained before transplantation. All receptors derive from a woman aged 18-49 years who later had graft-versus-host disease after an allogeneic stem cell transplant.

The chain has TRBV5-6 and TRBJ1-1, with 8 bases that match TRBD1. After removal of 4 bases from V and 4 bases from J, the junction contained 12 bases not matched to a gene. The CDR3 is 16 residues long. Looked up from germline, CDR1 is SGHDT and CDR2 is YYEEEE. The CDR3, as DNA: TGTGCCAGCAGCATCGGGACAGGAGGGATGTTCACTGAAGCTTTCTTT. Translated: CASSIGTGGMFTEAFF.

The J gene is TRBJ1-1, the V gene TRBV6-6; perhaps TRBD1 as D (5 bases). The CDR3 is 14 amino acids. Germline CDR1 reads MNHNY; CDR2 reads SVGAGI (reference sequence). V lost 1 base, J lost 5 bases, and 11 bases lay in between. The CDR3 DNA is TGTGCCAGCAGTTACTTTGGGGGGTTGACTGAAGCTTTCTTT. This gives the protein CASSYFGGLTEAFF.

This clone appeared a few times. The chain has TRBV7-6 and TRBJ1-3, with 8 nucleotides matching TRBD1. This CDR3 spans 15 amino acids. The V segment lost 3 bases and the J segment 4 bases; nucleotides outside the gene matches: 5. In germline, CDR1 is SGHVS, CDR2 FNYEAQ. The CDR3 nucleotides read TGTGCCAGCAGCTTGGCAGGGGGCGCGGGAAACACCATATATTTT. As protein: CASSLAGGAGNTIYF.

The chain couples TRBV28 to TRBJ1-1, with 8 bases matching TRBD1. There are 16 residues in the CDR3. Germline V gene sequence: CDR1 MDHEN, CDR2 SYDVKM. V lost 6 bases, J lost 0 bases, and 9 bases stayed unmatched. The CDR3 here is CASSVLGQAMNTEAFF. CDR3 nucleotide sequence: TGTGCCAGCAGCGTACTGGGACAGGCTATGAACACTGAAGCTTTCTTT.

This clone is classed as medium-sized. The chain carries TRBV25-1 and TRBJ2-7; 9 nucleotides line up with TRBD2. V lost 2 bases, J lost 1 base, and 9 bases stayed unmatched. Germline V gives CDR1 MGHDK, CDR2 SYGVNS. CDR3 length: 17 amino acids. The CDR3 is CASSEDPPSGVSYEQYF. The CDR3 region has the DNA TGTGCCAGCAGTGAAGACCCGCCTAGCGGGGTTTCCTACGAGCAGTACTTC.

This chain links TRBV6-2 or TRBV6-3 with TRBJ2-7, with D uncertain. V was cut by 2 bases and J by 3 bases, with 8 bases left in between. Germline CDR1 MNHEY, CDR2 SVGEGT. The CDR3 covers 13 residues. CDR3 nucleotide sequence: TGTGCCAGCAGTTACGGGCTTAACTACGAGCAGTACTTC. Protein: CASSYGLNYEQYF.

A note on this clone: Germline and junction disagree at one end, which may indicate a read error. The chain has TRBV4-3 and TRBJ1-3; 8 bases agree with TRBD1. CDR3 size: 18 residues. Germline CDR1 is LGHNA and CDR2 is YSLEER. The CDR3 sequence: CPSSQLGTGPYSGNTIYF. CDR3 DNA sequence: TGCCCCAGCAGCCAACTCGGGACAGGACCCTACTCTGGAAACACCATATATTTT.

The chain has TRBV6-5 and TRBJ2-3; D unresolved. Per the germline V gene, CDR1 is MNHEY and CDR2 is SVGAGI. The CDR3 contains 14 residues. The V gene lost 5 bases and the J gene lost 4 bases, with 13 bases spanning the gap. CDR3 coding DNA: TGTGCCAGCAGTCCCGAATTAGTACCAGATACGCAGTATTTT. Its translation: CASSPELVPDTQYF.

The sample holds one count of this clone. The chain has TRBV7-6 and TRBJ1-5; no reliable D call. Germline V gene lookup returns CDR1 SGHVS and CDR2 FNYEAQ. Trimming cost V 0 bases and J 3 bases, with 6 bases left between them. The CDR3 contains 14 residues. CDR3 in DNA: TGTGCCAGCAGCTTAGCGGGGTCCAATCAGCCCCAGCATTTT. Encoded protein: CASSLAGSNQPQHF.

This clone is a singleton in its sample. The V and J genes are TRBV2 and TRBJ2-7; possible D gene TRBD2, 6 bases. With 4 bases removed from V and 4 bases from J, the gap between germline ends came to 11 bases. This CDR3 has 13 amino acids. Germline-derived CDR1 and CDR2 are SNHLY and FYNNEI. The CDR3 protein is CASSGQGGYEQYF. For the CDR3, the DNA is TGTGCCAGCAGTGGGCAGGGAGGATACGAGCAGTACTTC.

V gene TRBV30 combines with J gene TRBJ1-6; a weak D match, TRBD1 (5 bases). Trimming took off 4 bases at V and 10 bases at J, with 14 bases between the two ends. The CDR3 is made up of 13 amino acids. CDR1 and CDR2 from the germline V gene are GTSNPN and SVGIG (reference sequence). CDR3 bases: TGTGCCTGGATTACTGGACGGGGCTCACCCCTCCACTTT. Translating gives CAWITGRGSPLHF.

This clone was recorded once. This chain links TRBV12-3 or TRBV12-4 with TRBJ2-6, with D perhaps matching TRBD1 (6 bases). V gave up 3 bases and J gave up 8 bases, with 8 bases separating them. The CDR3 is 13 amino acids. CDR3 region: CASSFTGTNVLTF. CDR3 nucleotide sequence: TGTGCCAGCAGTTTTACAGGGACCAACGTCCTGACTTTC.

The genes are TRBV2 and TRBJ2-6, with 9 positions matching TRBD1. CDR1 is SNHLY, CDR2 FYNNEI, per germline. V lost 6 bases, J lost 0 bases, and 6 bases stayed unmatched. This CDR3 has 17 amino acids. CDR3 coding DNA: TGTGCCAGCAGGACGGGACAGGGATACTCTGGGGCCAACGTCCTGACTTTC. Its translation is CASRTGQGYSGANVLTF.

The chain joins TRBV4-1 to TRBJ1-6; 8 bases are a match to TRBD1. Germline V CDR1 and CDR2: MGHRA, YSYEKL. The J segment lost 9 bases and the V segment lost 3 bases, leaving 7 bases of the junction unmatched. The CDR3 consists of 15 residues. CDR3 region: CASSHAGTGSSPLHF. Written as DNA, the CDR3 is TGCGCCAGCAGCCATGCCGGGACAGGCTCTTCACCCCTCCACTTT.

The chain employs TRBV28 and TRBJ1-5, with 9 nucleotides matching TRBD1. Per the germline V gene, CDR1 is MDHEN and CDR2 is SYDVKM. This CDR3 spans 16 amino acids. With V trimmed by 5 bases and J by 1 base, 6 bases remained unmatched. The CDR3 protein is CASSLAGTGSNQPQHF. In nucleotides, the CDR3 is TGTGCCAGCAGTCTGGCCGGGACAGGGAGCAATCAGCCCCAGCATTTT.

The chain couples TRBV24-1 to TRBJ1-4; D uncertain. V dropped 5 bases and J dropped 0 bases, with 12 bases sitting between them. There are 16 residues in the CDR3. Germline loops: CDR1 KGHDR, CDR2 SFDVKD. In DNA form, the CDR3 reads TGTGCCACCAGTGGAGGGAGAGGGACAACTAATGAAAAACTGTTTTTT. Its translation: CATSGGRGTTNEKLFF.

The J gene is TRBJ2-6, the V gene TRBV10-3, with a weak D call TRBD1 (6 bases). Per the germline V gene, CDR1 is ENHRY and CDR2 is SYGVKD. Trimming removed 5 bases at V and 0 bases at J, with 20 bases between. This CDR3 contains 19 residues. In nucleotides, the CDR3 is TGTGCCATCAGTCCCCGCCTATGGACAGACCACTCTGGGGCCAACGTCCTGACTTTC. Amino acid sequence: CAISPRLWTDHSGANVLTF.

The chain combines TRBV30 with TRBJ2-7; D gene ambiguous. V was shortened by 0 bases and J by 2 bases, with 14 bases between the two germline ends. The CDR3 is made up of 15 amino acids. Looked up from germline, CDR1 is GTSNPN and CDR2 is SVGIG (reference sequence). The CDR3 nucleotides are TGTGCCTGGAGTGTAGGCACCGCACCGACCTACGAGCAGTACTTC. Its translation is CAWSVGTAPTYEQYF. Variable domain in full (rest from reference TRBV30 and TRBJ2-7): SQTIHQWPATLVQPVGSPLSLECTVEGTSNPNLYWYRQAAGRGLQLLFYSVGIGQISSEVPQNLSASRPQDRQFILSSKKLLLSDSGFYLCAWSVGTAPTYEQYFGPGTRLTVT.

This clone was detected once. The chain uses TRBV18 and TRBJ2-1; weak D call: TRBD2 (5 bases). The V and J ends lost 0 bases and 0 bases respectively, with 15 bases between them. Germline V gives CDR1 KGHSH, CDR2 LQKENI. This CDR3 comprises 18 residues. In nucleotides, the CDR3 is TGTGCCAGCTCACCACCGGGGTGGAGCGGAAGCTCCTACAATGAGCAGTTCTTC. The encoded protein is CASSPPGWSGSSYNEQFF.

The rearrangement joins TRBV3-1 (or the pseudogene TRBV3-2) to TRBJ2-3; 11 nucleotides align to TRBD2. The trim removed 2 bases at V and 8 bases at J, leaving 6 bases unmatched. Per the germline V gene, CDR1 is LGHDT and CDR2 is YNNKEL (reference sequence). This CDR3 has 15 amino acids. CDR3 DNA sequence: TGTGCCAGCAGCCAACTACTAGCGGGAGTAGGTACGCAGTATTTT. Translation gives CASSQLLAGVGTQYF.

The chain uses TRBV2 and TRBJ1-5; tentatively, D is TRBD1 (5 bases). The CDR3 extends over 14 amino acids. V was pared by 4 bases and J by 2 bases, with 9 bases between. CDR1 SNHLY and CDR2 FYNNEI come from the germline V gene. CDR3 bases: TGTGCCAGCAGTGCTACAGGCGGCAATCAGCCCCAGCATTTT. This translates into CASSATGGNQPQHF.